This T cell receptor beta chain derives from a study of neoadjuvant nivolumab and ipilimumab in lung cancer. Study-wide results and limits: Only two of four nivolumab-treated tumors gained richness and clonality by surgery.

With respect to this clone: The antigen is unknown.

Clones were sequenced by immunoSEQ multiplex PCR, and TCRdb holds only the in-frame ones, with some missing. The repertoire holds approximately 10,000 clones, roughly 77% seen once, with about 3.4% in the top ten. V was pared by 3 bases and J by 0 bases, with 17 bases of the junction left unmatched. Germline V lookup: CDR1 SGHRS, CDR2 YFSETQ. The length of the CDR3 is 19 residues. The clonotype comes from an adult with non-small cell lung cancer. The chain is built from TRBV5-1 and TRBJ2-7; TRBD1 agrees at 8 bases. Sample: tumor tissue, taken after neoadjuvant nivolumab, alone or with ipilimumab, at or shortly before surgery. CDR3: CASSSPGTGSYRSSYEQYF. The DNA of the CDR3 is TGCGCCAGCAGCTCCCCCGGGACAGGTTCTTATAGGAGCTCCTACGAGCAGTACTTC.